This is a list of T cell receptor beta chains from one sample in a study of cytomegalovirus exposure and HLA in healthy donors. Data came from immunoSEQ multiplex PCR; TCRdb stores just in-frame clones and leaves some out. Found here are about 100,000 clones, roughly 94% of them singletons; the top ten hold 0.8% to 0.9%. Sequencing was done on a sample of PBMCs. These receptors were collected from a woman under 30 in good health and CMV-seronegative. The CDR3 runs from the conserved cysteine through the conserved F or W. D genes are given only for firm matches. Size is omitted from some rows. Given values are once, few, many or a class for expanded clones.

V	length	D	J	size	CDR3	DNA
TRBV5-8	12	NA	TRBJ2-7	NA	CASSSTGNEQYF	TGTGCCAGCAGCTCAACAGGTAACGAGCAGTACTTC
TRBV28	8	NA	TRBJ1-2	NA	CATSGYTF	TGTGCCACTTCCGGCTACACCTTC
TRBV7-2	15	TRBD2	TRBJ2-5	NA	CASSRLAGGQETQYF	TGTGCCAGCAGCCGACTAGCGGGGGGACAAGAGACCCAGTACTTC
TRBV9	15	TRBD2	TRBJ2-5	NA	CASSPEGLAEETQYF	TGTGCCAGCAGCCCCGAGGGACTAGCGGAAGAGACCCAGTACTTC
TRBV2	14	NA	TRBJ1-2	once	CASSEARQTYGYTF	TGTGCCAGCAGTGAAGCGCGGCAGACCTATGGCTACACCTTC
TRBV19	18	TRBD1	TRBJ1-5	NA	CASSIGLDRGLGNQPQHF	TGTGCCAGTAGTATAGGGTTGGACAGGGGGCTTGGTAATCAGCCCCAGCATTTT
TRBV6-6	15	NA	TRBJ1-1	NA	CASSYRRGQNTEAFF	TGTGCCAGCAGTTACCGGCGGGGGCAGAACACTGAAGCTTTCTTT
TRBV7-9	16	TRBD1	TRBJ2-7	NA	CASSLAPDRGAHEQYF	TGTGCCAGCAGCTTAGCCCCGGACAGGGGTGCCCACGAGCAGTACTTC
TRBV19	16	TRBD2	TRBJ2-1	NA	CASSIVPLAGANEQFF	TGTGCCAGTAGTATAGTCCCCCTAGCGGGGGCCAATGAGCAGTTCTTC
TRBV10-3	11	NA	TRBJ2-1	NA	CAISETGLAFF	TGTGCCATCAGTGAGACGGGACTTGCGTTCTTC
TRBV11-1	14	TRBD2	TRBJ2-5	NA	CASSAGLAGKTQYF	TGTGCCAGCAGCGCTGGACTAGCTGGGAAGACCCAGTACTTC